This TCR beta chain comes out of a study of cytomegalovirus exposure and HLA in healthy donors. As for the study in general: The 550 to 700 first-cohort repertoires and the 120 or so validation repertoires shared the same platform, a later analysis reported. General study points: Specificity of a few CMV-associated chains for CMV antigens was verified in vitro.

Details on this clone: The antigen is unknown.

CDR3 length: 15 residues. Germline CDR1 is MNHEY and CDR2 is SVGAGI. Trimming took 7 bases from V and 5 from J, leaving 21 bases between them. Libraries were prepared by immunoSEQ multiplex PCR; TCRdb keeps only in-frame clonotypes and omits some of them. Of some 120,000 clones in the sample, around nine tenths were seen once. Sequenced input: PBMCs. The chain carries TRBV6-5 and TRBJ2-7; D possibly corresponds to TRBD1 (6 bases). The sequence derives from a young woman in good health and CMV-seronegative. The CDR3 region has the DNA TGTGCCAGCATCCCCCCCGGGGCAGGGGACAACGAGCAGTACTTC. It specifies CASIPPGAGDNEQYF.